This T cell receptor beta chain was recovered during a study of cytomegalovirus exposure and HLA in healthy donors. As for this clone: No antigen is known for it.

Despite likely unrecorded immune exposures, the donors were nominally healthy at the time of sampling. Points from the study as a whole: At a 0.05 false discovery rate, a later analysis found some 18,000 TCR beta sequences to be associated with HLA alleles. Among immune exposure information, only CMV serostatus was available. Per a later analysis, HLA-associated TCR beta chains showed more clonal expansion than other, equally common TCR beta chains.

It was with 60 Vbeta and 13 Jbeta primers that the PCR ran. The data were produced by immunoSEQ multiplex PCR, yet TCRdb's version contains in-frame clones alone and is incomplete. The sample lists some 69,000 clones; approximately 79% were seen once. The CDR3 is 15 amino acids. V lost 1 base and J lost 2; bases outside the gene matches: 1. Germline CDR1 LNHDA, CDR2 SQIVND (reference sequence). This sequence was found in a woman younger than 45 in good health and CMV-seronegative. The sample comprised PBMCs. J is TRBJ1-3 and V is TRBV19; 8 positions match TRBD1. The CDR3: CASSIGTGPGNTIYF. The CDR3 nucleotides read TGTGCCAGTAGTATAGGGACAGGGCCTGGAAACACCATATATTTT.